Below, 19 T cell receptor beta chains from the same sample are listed, as sequenced in a study of blood T cells in healthy people across ages. A second PCR, run for roughly 7 to 11 cycles, used a sample-barcoded 5' primer plus a J-beta primer mix. TCRdb passed the 5' RACE reads through MiXCR, listing each CDR3 protein once. The sample includes roughly 680,000 distinct CDR3 sequences, more than 40% of them seen just once. Material: blood. The source is a woman aged 60-75 years in good health.

The chain links TRBV12-3 or TRBV12-4 to TRBJ2-5; possibly TRBD1 or TRBD2 for D (5 bases each). The CDR3 spans 15 residues. The V end lost 5 bases, the J end lost 5 bases, and 18 bases lay between the germline ends. The CDR3 DNA sequence: TGTGCCAGCAGTCCCGGGACCCAAAATGGGGAGACCCAGTACTTC. This translates into CASSPGTQNGETQYF.

This clonotype was found many times. The genes are TRBV5-1 and TRBJ2-3; a weak D match, TRBD2 (6 bases). The CDR3 sequence is 13 residues long. Germline assignment: CDR1 SGHRS and CDR2 YFSETQ. V was trimmed by 6 bases and J by 2 bases, leaving 10 bases between them. The DNA for the CDR3 is TGCGCCAGCATGGGAGGTCTCACAGATACGCAGTATTTT. Amino acid sequence: CASMGGLTDTQYF.

This clonotype appeared a few times. The V call is TRBV7-3, the J call TRBJ2-2; D is unresolved. CDR3 size: 14 residues. The germline V gene encodes CDR1 SGHTA and CDR2 FQGTGA. The V and J ends lost 1 base and 3 bases respectively, with 6 bases between them. The CDR3 nucleotides are TGTGCCAGCAGCTTAATAGGAGACACCGGGGAGCTGTTTTTT. Protein sequence: CASSLIGDTGELFF.

This chain uses TRBV29-1 with TRBJ2-5; 8 positions match TRBD1. CDR1 and CDR2 from the germline V gene are SQVTM and ANQGSEA. CDR3 length: 13 residues. J gave up 11 bases and V 4 bases, and 12 bases lay outside the gene matches. CDR3 sequence: CSVVRTGNNEQYF. DNA for the CDR3: TGCAGCGTTGTCCGGACAGGGAACAATGAGCAGTACTTC.

The chain carries TRBV20-1 and TRBJ1-1; D unresolved. The CDR3 extends over 11 amino acids. V lost 0 bases to trimming and J lost 9 bases, with 8 bases between them. In germline, CDR1 is DFQATT, CDR2 SNEGSKA (reference sequence). Here the CDR3 DNA reads TGCAGTGCTAGAGATCCCAACAAAGCTTTCTTT. It encodes CSARDPNKAFF.

This clonotype occurred a few times. The J gene is TRBJ2-7, the V gene TRBV9; 9 bases align to TRBD2. With 0 bases clipped from V and 6 bases from J, the junction kept 7 bases outside the gene matches. In germline, CDR1 is SGDLS, CDR2 YYNGEE. CDR3 length equals 15 residues. The CDR3 here is CASSVDGLAGTEQYF. CDR3 nucleotide sequence: TGTGCCAGCAGCGTAGACGGCCTAGCGGGGACCGAGCAGTACTTC.

V usage is TRBV9 and J usage is TRBJ1-2; D possibly corresponds to TRBD1 (5 bases). The CDR3 loop spans 14 amino acids. V was shortened by 6 bases and J by 0 bases, with 12 bases between the two germline ends. Germline lookup yields CDR1 SGDLS and CDR2 YYNGEE. The CDR3 DNA follows: TGTGCCAGCACCCCGACAGTTTCTAACTATGGCTACACCTTC. Translation: CASTPTVSNYGYTF. The full variable domain, in which reference TRBV9 and TRBJ1-2 provide the parts outside the CDR3, is DSGVTQTPKHLITATGQRVTLRCSPRSGDLSVYWYQQSLDQGLQFLIQYYNGEERAKGNILERFSAQQFPDLHSELNLSSLELGDSALYFCASTPTVSNYGYTFGSGTRLTVV.

Details on this clonotype: One end of the junction does not line up with germline, which may come from a read error. V gene TRBV15 combines with J gene TRBJ2-7; D may be TRBD1 (5 bases). The DNA matches TRBJ2-5 better at its end, which makes the J call doubtful. Germline V CDR1 and CDR2: LNHNV, YYDKDF (reference sequence). The CDR3 contains 14 residues. Written as DNA, the CDR3 is TGTACCACCAGCACAGAACAGGAAAAAGAGACCCAGTACTTC. Translation: CTTSTEQEKETQYF.

The chain is built from TRBV20-1 and TRBJ2-1; 11 positions agree with TRBD2. The CDR3 length is 14 residues. Germline loops: CDR1 DFQATT, CDR2 SNEGSKA (reference sequence). V gave up 7 bases and J gave up 4 bases; unmatched junction bases: 6. DNA for the CDR3: TGCAGTGGCAGACTAGCGGGGATATACAATGAGCAGTTCTTC. It codes for CSGRLAGIYNEQFF.

This chain joins TRBV20-1 and TRBJ1-1; weak D call: TRBD1 (5 bases). Per germline, CDR1 DFQATT and CDR2 SNEGSKA (reference sequence). There are 14 residues in the CDR3. V was shortened by 3 bases and J by 4 bases, with 15 bases between the two germline ends. The CDR3 bases are TGCAGTGCTAGGGGGGTGGGGATGGGCACTGAAGCTTTCTTT. Translation gives CSARGVGMGTEAFF.

The chain has TRBV20-1 and TRBJ2-3, with no clear D. CDR1 DFQATT and CDR2 SNEGSKA come from the germline V gene (reference sequence). There are 13 residues in the CDR3. The V gene lost 3 bases and the J gene lost 0 bases, with 7 bases spanning the gap. The CDR3 loop is CSASAESTDTQYF. DNA for the CDR3: TGCAGTGCTAGCGCCGAGAGCACAGATACGCAGTATTTT.

This clonotype was observed a few times. V usage is TRBV7-2 and J usage is TRBJ2-3, with a weak D call TRBD2 (6 bases). The V end was cut by 3 bases, the J end by 4 bases, with 11 bases between. This CDR3 spans 14 amino acids. CDR1 is SGHTA and CDR2 is FQGNSA in the germline V gene. This CDR3 reads CASSLGGSPDTQYF. The CDR3 DNA reads as TGTGCCAGCAGCTTGGGGGGTAGTCCAGATACGCAGTATTTT.

The gene calls are TRBV19 and TRBJ2-4, with D unclear. Trimming took 7 bases from V and 3 from J, leaving 10 bases between them. This CDR3 is built from 13 residues. Germline CDR1 LNHDA, CDR2 SQIVND (reference sequence). CDR3 DNA sequence: TGTGCCAGTACGGCCATCGACAAAAACATTCAGTACTTC. Translated: CASTAIDKNIQYF.

V is TRBV20-1 and J is TRBJ1-2, with D perhaps TRBD1 (6 bases). The germline V and J ends were trimmed by 5 bases and 8 bases, with 15 bases remaining between them. CDR3 size: 12 residues. The germline CDR1 and CDR2 sequences are DFQATT and SNEGSKA (reference sequence). The CDR3: CSALTGGRGYTF. CDR3 coding DNA: TGCAGTGCTTTGACAGGTGGTCGGGGCTACACCTTC.

This chain links TRBV5-5 with TRBJ1-3; the match to TRBD1 covers 7 bases. The CDR3 runs 15 residues. Germline V CDR1 and CDR2: SGHKS, YYEKEE (reference sequence). V trimming: 4 bases; J trimming: 0 bases; junction bases outside the gene matches: 4. The CDR3: CASSRDSFSGNTIYF. DNA for the CDR3: TGTGCCAGCAGCCGGGACAGTTTCTCTGGAAACACCATATATTTT.

A note on this clonotype: An end of the junction differs from the germline gene, which may be a read error. This chain uses TRBV7-9 with TRBJ2-7; 7 bases align to TRBD1. The CDR3 contains 13 residues. Germline-derived CDR1 and CDR2 are SEHNR and FQNEAQ (reference sequence). CDR3 in amino acids: CACSWYRGDEQYF. CDR3 DNA: TGTGCCTGCAGCTGGTACAGGGGCGACGAGCAGTACTTC.

This chain uses TRBV7-2 with TRBJ1-5; TRBD1 matches at 9 bases. Germline V lookup: CDR1 SGHTA, CDR2 FQGNSA. The CDR3 consists of 15 residues. Germline trimming cut 6 bases from V and 4 bases from J; bases unmatched to any gene: 7. The CDR3 DNA reads TGTGCCAGCAGTCAAAATGGACAGGGGAATCAGCCCCAGCATTTT. It codes for CASSQNGQGNQPQHF.

This sequence joins TRBV2 and TRBJ1-1, with D maybe TRBD1 (5 bases). The CDR3 is 13 residues long. Per germline, CDR1 SNHLY and CDR2 FYNNEI. Between the trimmed V and J ends, which lost 6 bases and 1 base, there was a span of 9 bases. The CDR3 coding sequence is TGTGCCAGCAGCGTTACAGGGAACACTGAAGCTTTCTTT. This translates into CASSVTGNTEAFF.

The J gene is TRBJ2-3, the V gene TRBV20-1, with 7 bases matching TRBD1. Germline lookup yields CDR1 DFQATT and CDR2 SNEGSKA (reference sequence). The length of the CDR3 is 12 residues. The CDR3 nucleotides read TGCAGCTGCAGGGGGTCCACAGATACGCAGTATTTT. The encoded protein is CSCRGSTDTQYF.